The T cell receptor beta chain described here comes from a study of Graves' ophthalmopathy and Graves' hyperthyroidism (dated by TCRdb to between 2018 and 2020). In the study overall: Peripheral blood was collected at initial diagnosis, before any treatment. The study used signatures of the TCR beta repertoire to tell Graves' ophthalmopathy apart from Graves' hyperthyroidism and to predict which patients would progress to ophthalmopathy. In total, over 130 blood samples were TCR-sequenced: around 42 ophthalmopathy, roughly 80 hyperthyroidism and about 17 hyperthyroidism-to-ophthalmopathy patients. A discovery set of 100 patients (about 45 ophthalmopathy, 55 to 60 stable hyperthyroidism) was enrolled to explore V-J signatures distinguishing ophthalmopathy from hyperthyroidism. For independent validation, a separate cohort was made up of roughly 19 hyperthyroidism patients plus 17 patients who later progressed from hyperthyroidism to ophthalmopathy. In about six hyperthyroidism patients, T-cell repertoires of thyroid tissue and blood were compared. After sampling, hyperthyroidism patients received methimazole starting at 30 mg daily, and ophthalmopathy patients received high-dose intravenous methylprednisolone. The 85 to 100 discovery patients were divided at random into training and test sets in a 7:3 ratio.

For repertoire sequencing, TCR beta CDR3 regions were amplified from RNA transcripts. A first-round RT-PCR used HTBI primers with the Qiagen OneStep RT-PCR kit, followed by a second-round multiplex PCR, size selection and purification. Sequencing of the libraries was carried out on an Illumina HiSeq2000 in paired-end mode with 100 bp reads. The original methods were these. SOAPnuke was used to process the reads, throwing out any read that had adapters, had uncalled bases, had a mean Phred below 15, or lacked an exact constant-primer or identifier match. High-quality paired reads were merged with COPE v1.2.5. Each unique nucleotide sequence was defined as a clonotype, and clonotypes were aligned to IMGT TRB V, D and J references with MiTCR v1.1. Analysis was restricted to V-J combinations with a frequency above 0.0001, which covered over 98% of repertoires. A TCR clonal expansion and chaos score per V-J combination was defined as the ratio of F50 clonal expansion to chaos observed in the TCRdist matrix. Features were reduced by Welch's t-statistics and random forest to around 13 V-J combinations, which fed a naive Bayes classifier. Thyroid-blood repertoire similarity was quantified with the Morisita-Horn index. TCRdb reprocessed the public reads (quality trimming at Q25 with fastp, clone calling with MiXCR) and kept in-frame beta chains. Entries are consolidated by CDR3 protein sequence, retaining the most common genes and DNA. It is TCRdb's table, rather than the study itself, that gives the V and J calls and clone size. The sample includes 360,000 or so distinct CDR3 sequences, with approximately 20% observed a single time. The ten most abundant clones make up around 1.5% of the sample.

General conclusions and limits of the study: In cross-validation, the 13-signature model distinguished ophthalmopathy from stable hyperthyroidism with approximately 90% sensitivity and around 81% specificity, and in the test set the corresponding values were approximately 80% and 75%. Most expanded thyroid clonotypes with a frequency above 0.001 also appeared in blood, which suggests that blood repertoires may reflect the immune response in the thyroid. No statistical method was used to predetermine the sample size, and group allocation was not hidden from the investigators. In validation, the model predicted ophthalmopathy progression with more than 55% sensitivity and 72.22% specificity; eleven to twelve predicted patients were CT-confirmed with GO in a median of around 6 months.

Ophthalmopathy patients had moderately to severely active disease, Clinical Activity Score of at least 3, NOSPECS grade of at least 4, and disease duration under 3 months. Patients with other autoimmune diseases, uncontrolled infections, pregnancy or lactation were excluded. Clinical symptoms, serum thyroxine, TRAb, thyroid ultrasound and orbital computed tomography were used for diagnosis. PBMCs were isolated from 7.5 to 10 ml of fresh peripheral blood by Ficoll-Paque density gradient centrifugation. Trizol reagent was used to extract the total RNA, and its quality was then checked on an Agilent 2100 Bioanalyzer. This clonotype has at least ten counts. Its target antigen remains unknown. Base quality data are lacking; no much larger clone is found one base away. The germline V gene provides CDR1 SNHLY and CDR2 FYNNEI. Trimming takes 6 bases from V and 2 bases from J, and the germline ends sit 13 bases apart. The CDR3 starts with the cysteine, ends with the phenylalanine, and has 14 residues. Only CDR3 DNA remains: 42 bases, in frame from the first base.

In this chain, TRBV2 is recombined with TRBJ2-5; the D segment cannot be called with confidence. The sequenced sample was peripheral blood. The sequence was collected from a woman between 18 and 30 years old with Graves' ophthalmopathy. Donor details come from another sample of the same person, matched by shared clones. DNA sequence: TGTGCCAGCAGATCAAAGGGATTACAAGAGACCCAGTACTTC. This codes for CASRSKGLQETQYF. The reference TRBV2 and TRBJ2-5 proteins fill in what lies around the CDR3, so the full variable domain reads EPEVTQTPSHQVTQMGQEVILRCVPISNHLYFYWYRQILGQKVEFLVSFYNNEISEKSEIFDDQFSVERPDGSNFTLKIRSTKLEDSAMYFCASRSKGLQETQYFGPGTRLLVL.